Listed here are 18 T cell receptor beta chains from one sample, sequenced in a study of CD4 T cells in relation to SARS-CoV-2 and coronaviruses. The data were produced by immunoSEQ multiplex PCR, yet TCRdb's version contains in-frame clones alone and is incomplete. The data show about 68,000 clones, more than 85% seen once. The unexposed donors gave CD4+ T cells in about 2010-2019, prior to COVID-19. Sequenced: naive CD4+ T cells from PBMCs. Subset here: naive CD4+ T cells isolated by negative enrichment. The receptors originated from a human donor in good health.

This chain joins TRBV5-1 and TRBJ1-1, with D possibly TRBD1 on 6 matching bases. The CDR3 runs 12 residues. Germline V CDR1 and CDR2: SGHRS, YFSETQ. Trimming shortened V by 4 bases and J by 7 bases, and 11 bases separated the two germline ends. The CDR3 bases are TGCGCCAGCAGCGTACAGGGAGGTGAAGCTTTCTTT. This sequence encodes CASSVQGGEAFF.

The rearrangement links TRBV14 to TRBJ2-5; 9 bases fit TRBD1. V was clipped by 2 bases and J by 5 bases; unmatched bases: 3. CDR3 size: 14 residues. Per germline, CDR1 SGHDN and CDR2 FVKESK. CDR3 DNA sequence: TGTGCCAGCAGCCAACGGGACAGGGCGGAGACCCAGTACTTC. This gives the protein CASSQRDRAETQYF.

This clone was recorded only once. J is TRBJ1-1 and V is TRBV6-5; TRBD1 matches 11 bases. The CDR3 runs 15 residues. V shed 7 bases and J 0 bases; nucleotides not matched to a gene: 4. Germline V gene lookup returns CDR1 MNHEY and CDR2 SVGAGI. CDR3 DNA: TGTGCCAGCACGGGACAGGGGGGAATGAACACTGAAGCTTTCTTT. It codes for CASTGQGGMNTEAFF.

The V call is TRBV30, the J call TRBJ1-2, with TRBD1 as a possible D gene (6 bases). Per germline, CDR1 GTSNPN and CDR2 SVGIG (reference sequence). Trimming pared 5 bases from V and 4 bases from J, leaving 11 bases between. This CDR3 contains 12 residues. The CDR3 nucleotides are TGTGCCTGGGGACAGCGCTTCTATGGCTACACCTTC. Encoded protein: CAWGQRFYGYTF.

The rearrangement links TRBV7-2 to TRBJ2-5; 8 positions agree with TRBD1. The J segment lost 2 bases and the V segment lost 1 base, leaving 3 bases of the junction unmatched. This CDR3 has 15 residues. The V gene's germline CDR1 is SGHTA and CDR2 FQGNSA. CDR3 amino acids: CASSLDRGDQETQYF. CDR3 nucleotides: TGTGCCAGCAGCTTAGACAGGGGGGATCAAGAGACCCAGTACTTC. Full variable domain (rest looked up from reference TRBV7-2 and TRBJ2-5): GAGVSQSPSNKVTEKGKDVELRCDPISGHTALYWYRQSLGQGLEFLIYFQGNSAPDKSGLPSDRFSAERTGGSVSTLTIQRTQQEDSAVYLCASSLDRGDQETQYFGPGTRLLVL.

The chain employs TRBV5-6 and TRBJ1-5; D unclear. The CDR3 contains 14 residues. Trimming cost V 6 bases and J 4 bases, with 14 bases left between them. Germline CDR1 is SGHDT and CDR2 is YYEEEE. CDR3 in DNA: TGTGCCAGCAACTCACTTCGGGATAATCAGCCCCAGCATTTT. Amino acid sequence: CASNSLRDNQPQHF.

This sequence joins TRBV5-1 and TRBJ2-7; TRBD1 matches at 9 bases. This CDR3 is built from 15 residues. J gave up 6 bases and V 0 bases, and 7 bases lay outside the gene matches. Per the germline V gene, CDR1 is SGHRS and CDR2 is YFSETQ. The CDR3 sequence is CASSLGGTGLGEQYF. CDR3 in DNA: TGCGCCAGCAGCTTGGGAGGGACAGGGCTGGGCGAGCAGTACTTC.

This clone was seen just once. Other DNA sequences in the sample encode the same CDR3. The chain recombines TRBV5-4 with TRBJ1-4; D is uncertain. Germline V gene lookup returns CDR1 SGHNT and CDR2 YYREEE (reference sequence). With 1 base removed from V and 8 bases from J, the gap between germline ends came to 9 bases. The CDR3 is made up of 13 amino acids. DNA of the CDR3: TGTGCCAGCAGCTTGTTTTTGGGGGAAAAACTGTTTTTT. Translated, it gives CASSLFLGEKLFF. The full variable domain, in which reference TRBV5-4 and TRBJ1-4 provide the parts outside the CDR3, is ETGVTQSPTHLIKTRGQQVTLRCSSQSGHNTVSWYQQALGQGPQFIFQYYREEENGRGNFPPRFSGLQFPNYSSELNVNALELDDSALYLCASSLFLGEKLFFGSGTQLSVL.

V gene TRBV5-1 combines with J gene TRBJ2-3; the match to TRBD1 covers 7 bases. V shed 3 bases and J 0 bases; nucleotides not matched to a gene: 7. Per the germline V gene, CDR1 is SGHRS and CDR2 is YFSETQ. This CDR3 has 16 residues. Written as DNA, the CDR3 is TGCGCCAGCAGCTCGGGACAGCTAACTAGCACAGATACGCAGTATTTT. Translation: CASSSGQLTSTDTQYF.

The chain uses TRBV6-5 and TRBJ1-2, with 7 bases matching TRBD1. In germline, CDR1 is MNHEY, CDR2 SVGAGI. The CDR3 spans 13 residues. J was trimmed by 4 bases and V by 2 bases; bases with no gene match: 1. The CDR3 spells CASSYRQGYGYTF. The CDR3 DNA reads as TGTGCCAGCAGTTACCGACAGGGCTATGGCTACACCTTC.

This clone was detected once. The V call is TRBV5-1, the J call TRBJ2-7, with TRBD2 identical over 7 bases. This CDR3 has 15 amino acids. J gave up 3 bases and V 0 bases, and 6 bases lay outside the gene matches. Germline CDR1 SGHRS, CDR2 YFSETQ. This chain's CDR3 is CASSLVSREGYEQYF. The CDR3 nucleotides read TGCGCCAGCAGCTTGGTTTCCAGGGAGGGCTACGAGCAGTACTTC.

This clone was seen only once. The rearrangement links TRBV5-1 to TRBJ2-7, with 10 nucleotides matching TRBD2. This CDR3 contains 15 residues. CDR1 and CDR2 from the germline V gene are SGHRS and YFSETQ. The J segment lost 0 bases and the V segment lost 2 bases, leaving 2 bases of the junction unmatched. The CDR3 DNA reads as TGCGCCAGCAGCTTAGGGACTAGCGCCTCCTACGAGCAGTACTTC. This gives the protein CASSLGTSASYEQYF. Filled out from reference TRBV5-1 and TRBJ2-7, the complete variable domain reads KAGVTQTPRYLIKTRGQQVTLSCSPISGHRSVSWYQQTPGQGLQFLFEYFSETQRNKGNFPGRFSGRQFSNSRSEMNVSTLELGDSALYLCASSLGTSASYEQYFGPGTRLTVT.

This clone has only one observation. The chain combines TRBV30 with TRBJ2-2; D call uncertain. Germline CDR1 reads GTSNPN; CDR2 reads SVGIG (reference sequence). Trimming cost V 2 bases and J 6 bases, with 10 bases left between them. The CDR3 totals 13 residues. The CDR3 nucleotides read TGTGCCTGGAGTCTATTAGAGGCCGGGGAGCTGTTTTTT. It yields the protein CAWSLLEAGELFF.

The rearrangement links TRBV3-1 (or the pseudogene TRBV3-2) to TRBJ2-3, with D perhaps given as TRBD1 or TRBD2 (5 bases each). Germline values: CDR1 LGHDT, CDR2 YNNKEL (reference sequence). The CDR3 consists of 13 residues. V dropped 4 bases and J dropped 9 bases, with 14 bases sitting between them. The CDR3: CASSPGTQRTQYF. CDR3 bases: TGTGCCAGCAGCCCCGGGACGCAGAGAACGCAGTATTTT.

This clone appeared a single time. V gene TRBV7-2 combines with J gene TRBJ1-1; no clear D. The germline CDR1 and CDR2 sequences are SGHTA and FQGNSA. The CDR3 totals 13 residues. V was trimmed by 0 bases and J by 3 bases, leaving 5 bases between them. CDR3 in amino acids: CASSLAIYTEAFF. DNA for the CDR3: TGTGCCAGCAGCTTAGCAATTTACACTGAAGCTTTCTTT.

The J gene is TRBJ1-3, the V gene TRBV2, with 9 bases lining up with TRBD1. Unmatched junction bases numbered 3, after V lost 6 bases and J lost 3 bases. Germline V lookup: CDR1 SNHLY, CDR2 FYNNEI. The CDR3 is 14 residues long. For the CDR3, the DNA is TGTGCCAGCAGCAAGACAGGGGGTGGAAACACCATATATTTT. Translation: CASSKTGGGNTIYF. Supplemented by reference TRBV2 and TRBJ1-3, the full variable domain reads EPEVTQTPSHQVTQMGQEVILRCVPISNHLYFYWYRQILGQKVEFLVSFYNNEISEKSEIFDDQFSVERPDGSNFTLKIRSTKLEDSAMYFCASSKTGGGNTIYFGEGSWLTVV.

The chain carries TRBV9 and TRBJ2-5, with a tentative D call TRBD1 (7 bases). The CDR3 length is 16 residues. Germline values: CDR1 SGDLS, CDR2 YYNGEE. V gave up 4 bases and J gave up 2 bases, with 18 bases separating them. Here the CDR3 reads CASSTLPQGGQETQYF. The CDR3 bases are TGTGCCAGCAGCACCCTCCCTCAGGGGGGACAAGAGACCCAGTACTTC.

The DNA for the CDR3 is TGTGCCAGCTGGGGACTGGGGATGGAGCAGTTCTTC. Residues: CASWGLGMEQFF. The rearrangement joins TRBV6-5 to TRBJ2-1, with D possibly TRBD2 on 6 matching bases. Trimming took off 8 bases at V and 10 bases at J, with 15 bases between the two ends. CDR1 and CDR2 from the germline V gene are MNHEY and SVGAGI. The CDR3 is made up of 12 amino acids.